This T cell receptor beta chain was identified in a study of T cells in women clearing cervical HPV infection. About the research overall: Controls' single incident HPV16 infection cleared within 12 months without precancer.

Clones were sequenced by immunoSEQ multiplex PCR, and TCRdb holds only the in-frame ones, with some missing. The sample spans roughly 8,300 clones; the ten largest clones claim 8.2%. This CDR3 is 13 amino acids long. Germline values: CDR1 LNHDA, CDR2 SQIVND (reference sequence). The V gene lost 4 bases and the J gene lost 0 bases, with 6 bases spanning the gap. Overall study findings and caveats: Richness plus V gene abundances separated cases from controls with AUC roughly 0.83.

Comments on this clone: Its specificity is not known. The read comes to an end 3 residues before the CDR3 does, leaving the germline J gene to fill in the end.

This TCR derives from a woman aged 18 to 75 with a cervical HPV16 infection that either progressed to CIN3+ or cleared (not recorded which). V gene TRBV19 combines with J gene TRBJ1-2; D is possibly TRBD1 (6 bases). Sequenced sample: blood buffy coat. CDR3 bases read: TGTGCCAGTAGTAGGGACACTAACTATGGC. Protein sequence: CASSRDTNYG. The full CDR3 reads CASSRDTNYGYTF.